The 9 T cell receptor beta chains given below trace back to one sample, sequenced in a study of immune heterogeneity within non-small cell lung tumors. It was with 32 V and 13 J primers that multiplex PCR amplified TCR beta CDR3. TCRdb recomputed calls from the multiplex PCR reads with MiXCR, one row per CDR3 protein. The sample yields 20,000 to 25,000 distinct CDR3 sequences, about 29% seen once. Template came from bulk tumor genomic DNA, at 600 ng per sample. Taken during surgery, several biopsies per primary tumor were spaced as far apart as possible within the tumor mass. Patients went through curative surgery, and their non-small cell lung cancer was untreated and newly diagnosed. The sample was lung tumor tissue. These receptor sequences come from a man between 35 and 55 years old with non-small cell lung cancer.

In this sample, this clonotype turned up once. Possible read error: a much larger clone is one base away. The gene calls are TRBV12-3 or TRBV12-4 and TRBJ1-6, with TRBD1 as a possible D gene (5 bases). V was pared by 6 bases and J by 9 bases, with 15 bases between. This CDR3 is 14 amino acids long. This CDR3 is CASRLWDGSSPLHF. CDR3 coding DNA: TGTGCCAGCAGACTCTGGGACGGAAGTTCACCCCTCCACTTT.

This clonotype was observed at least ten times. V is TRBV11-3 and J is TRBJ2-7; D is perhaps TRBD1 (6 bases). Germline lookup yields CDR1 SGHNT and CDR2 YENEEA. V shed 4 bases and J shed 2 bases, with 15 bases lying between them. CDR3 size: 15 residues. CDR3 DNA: TGTGCCAGCAGCTCCCCGTCCGACAGGACCTACGAGCAGTACTTC. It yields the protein CASSSPSDRTYEQYF.

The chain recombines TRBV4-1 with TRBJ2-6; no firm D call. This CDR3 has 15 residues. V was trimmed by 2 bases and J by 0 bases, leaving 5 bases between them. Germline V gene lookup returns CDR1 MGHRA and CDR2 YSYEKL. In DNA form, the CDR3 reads TGCGCCAGCAGCCAAAGCTTCTCTGGGGCCAACGTCCTGACTTTC. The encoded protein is CASSQSFSGANVLTF.

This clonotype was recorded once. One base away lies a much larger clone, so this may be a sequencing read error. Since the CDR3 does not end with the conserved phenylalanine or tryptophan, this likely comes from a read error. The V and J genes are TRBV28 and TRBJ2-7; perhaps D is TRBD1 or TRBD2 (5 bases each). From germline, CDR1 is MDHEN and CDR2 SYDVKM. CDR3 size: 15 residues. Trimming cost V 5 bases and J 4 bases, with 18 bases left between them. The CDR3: CASSLPGRKTYEQYL. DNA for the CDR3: TGTGCCAGCAGTCTCCCGGGACGGAAAACTTACGAGCAGTACTTA.

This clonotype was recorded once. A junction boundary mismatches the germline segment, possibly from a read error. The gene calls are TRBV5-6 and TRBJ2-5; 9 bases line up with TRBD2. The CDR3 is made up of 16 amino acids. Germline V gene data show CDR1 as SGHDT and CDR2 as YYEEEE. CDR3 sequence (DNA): TGTGCCAGCATCTTGTGGACTAGCGAGTACCAAGAGACCCAGTACTTC. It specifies CASILWTSEYQETQYF.

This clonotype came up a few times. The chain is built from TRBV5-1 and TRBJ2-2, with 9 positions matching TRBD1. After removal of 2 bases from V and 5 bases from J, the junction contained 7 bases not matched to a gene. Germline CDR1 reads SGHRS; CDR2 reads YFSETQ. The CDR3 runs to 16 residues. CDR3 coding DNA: TGCGCCAGCAGCTTTGGGACAGGGTCTATAACCGGGGAGCTGTTTTTT. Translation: CASSFGTGSITGELFF.

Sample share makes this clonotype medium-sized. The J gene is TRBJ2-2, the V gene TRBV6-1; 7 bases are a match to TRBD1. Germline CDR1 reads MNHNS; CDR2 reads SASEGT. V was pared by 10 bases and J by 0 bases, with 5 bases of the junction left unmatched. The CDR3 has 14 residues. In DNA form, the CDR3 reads TGTGCCACCCGGACAGGTGCGAACACCGGGGAGCTGTTTTTT. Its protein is CATRTGANTGELFF.

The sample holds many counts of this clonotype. This CDR3 is CASSLTVSNSPLHF. CDR3 sequence (DNA): TGCGCCAGCAGCTTGACCGTCAGTAATTCACCCCTCCACTTT. The chain links TRBV5-1 to TRBJ1-6; D gene unclear. The CDR3 covers 14 residues. Trimming stripped 1 base from V and 6 bases from J, with 8 bases between. Germline V gives CDR1 SGHRS, CDR2 YFSETQ.

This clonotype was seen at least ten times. CDR3: CASSIGTPGRVGPYNEQFF. As DNA, the CDR3 is TGTGCCAGTAGTATAGGTACGCCTGGAAGAGTAGGGCCCTACAATGAGCAGTTCTTC. The chain combines TRBV19 with TRBJ2-1; no clear D gene. CDR1 LNHDA and CDR2 SQIVND come from the germline V gene (reference sequence). The CDR3 sequence is 19 residues long. Trimming took 1 base from V and 2 from J, leaving 21 bases between them.